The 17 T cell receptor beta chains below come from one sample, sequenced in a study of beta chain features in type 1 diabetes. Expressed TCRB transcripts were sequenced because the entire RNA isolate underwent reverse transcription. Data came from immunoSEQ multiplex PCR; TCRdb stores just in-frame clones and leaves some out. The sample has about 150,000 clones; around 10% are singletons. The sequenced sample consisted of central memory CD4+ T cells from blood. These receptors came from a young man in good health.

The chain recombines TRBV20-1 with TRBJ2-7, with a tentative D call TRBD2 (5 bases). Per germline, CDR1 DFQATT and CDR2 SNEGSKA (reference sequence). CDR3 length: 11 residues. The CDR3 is CKSGITYEQYF. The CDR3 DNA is TGCAAATCGGGAATTACCTACGAGCAGTACTTC.

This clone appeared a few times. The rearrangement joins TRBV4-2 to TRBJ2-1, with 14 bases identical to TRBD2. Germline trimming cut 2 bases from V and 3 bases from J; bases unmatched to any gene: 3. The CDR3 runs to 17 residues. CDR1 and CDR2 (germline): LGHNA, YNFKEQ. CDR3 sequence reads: CASSQRLAGGNYNEQFF. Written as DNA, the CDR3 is TGTGCCAGCAGCCAAAGACTAGCGGGGGGGAACTACAATGAGCAGTTCTTC.

The CDR3, as DNA: TGTGCCAGCAGCTTTAGCGGGGGAGGGGAGACCCAGTACTTC. It yields the protein CASSFSGGGETQYF. This chain links TRBV13 with TRBJ2-5, with 9 bases aligning to TRBD2. V lost 3 bases, J lost 5 bases, and 4 bases stayed unmatched. The CDR3 length is 14 residues. CDR1 is PRHDT and CDR2 is FYEKMQ in the germline V gene (reference sequence).

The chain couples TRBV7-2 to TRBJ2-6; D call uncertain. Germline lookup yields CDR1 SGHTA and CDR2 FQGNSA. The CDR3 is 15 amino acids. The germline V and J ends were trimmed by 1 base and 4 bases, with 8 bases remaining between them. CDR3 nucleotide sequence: TGTGCCAGCAGCTTAGTATTCGGAGGGGCCAACGTCCTGACTTTC. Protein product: CASSLVFGGANVLTF.

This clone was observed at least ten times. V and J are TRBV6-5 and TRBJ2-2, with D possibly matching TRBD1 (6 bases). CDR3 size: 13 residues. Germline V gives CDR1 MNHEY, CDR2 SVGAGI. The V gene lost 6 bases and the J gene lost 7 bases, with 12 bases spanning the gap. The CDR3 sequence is CASRYRDNGELFF. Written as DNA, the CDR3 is TGTGCCAGCAGATACAGGGATAACGGGGAGCTGTTTTTT.

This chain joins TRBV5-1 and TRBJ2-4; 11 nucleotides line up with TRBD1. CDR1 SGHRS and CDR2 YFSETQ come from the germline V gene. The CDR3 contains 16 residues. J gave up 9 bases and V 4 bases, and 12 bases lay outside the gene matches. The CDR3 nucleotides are TGCGCCAGCAGCCTCGGACAGGGGGCCTACCAGGGCATTCAGTACTTC. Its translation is CASSLGQGAYQGIQYF. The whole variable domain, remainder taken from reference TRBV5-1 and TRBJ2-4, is KAGVTQTPRYLIKTRGQQVTLSCSPISGHRSVSWYQQTPGQGLQFLFEYFSETQRNKGNFPGRFSGRQFSNSRSEMNVSTLELGDSALYLCASSLGQGAYQGIQYFGAGTRLSVL.

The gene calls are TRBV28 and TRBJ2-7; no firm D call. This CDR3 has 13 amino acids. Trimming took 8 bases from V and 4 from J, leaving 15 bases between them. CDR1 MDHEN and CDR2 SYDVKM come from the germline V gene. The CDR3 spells CASSTVGIYEQYF. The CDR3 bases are TGTGCCAGCTCCACGGTGGGGATTTACGAGCAGTACTTC.

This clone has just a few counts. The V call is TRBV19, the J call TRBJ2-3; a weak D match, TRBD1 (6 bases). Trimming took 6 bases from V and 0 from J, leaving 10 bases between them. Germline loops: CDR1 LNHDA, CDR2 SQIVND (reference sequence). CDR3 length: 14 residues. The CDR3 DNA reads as TGTGCCAGTAGCCACAGGGTTAGCACAGATACGCAGTATTTT. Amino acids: CASSHRVSTDTQYF.

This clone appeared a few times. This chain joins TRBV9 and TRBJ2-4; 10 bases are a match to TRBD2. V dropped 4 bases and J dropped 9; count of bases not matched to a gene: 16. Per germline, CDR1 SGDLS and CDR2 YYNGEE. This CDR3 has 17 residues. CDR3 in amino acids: CASSLHKREGPYLIQYF. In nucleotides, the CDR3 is TGTGCCAGCAGCCTACACAAGCGGGAGGGTCCGTATCTCATTCAGTACTTC.

As DNA, the CDR3 is TGTGCCAGCAGCCTCCGGCGGACTAGCGGAGAGACCCAGTACTTC. It is translated as CASSLRRTSGETQYF. This chain uses TRBV14 with TRBJ2-5, with TRBD2 matching over 10 bases. V dropped 4 bases and J dropped 4; count of bases not matched to a gene: 6. The CDR3 is 15 residues long. Germline assignment: CDR1 SGHDN and CDR2 FVKESK.

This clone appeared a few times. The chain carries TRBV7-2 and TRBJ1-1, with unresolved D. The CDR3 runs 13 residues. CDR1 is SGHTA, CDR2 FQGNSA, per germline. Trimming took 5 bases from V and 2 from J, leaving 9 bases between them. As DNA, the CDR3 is TGTGCCAGCAGCCCGTCAACAAACACTGAAGCTTTCTTT. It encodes CASSPSTNTEAFF.

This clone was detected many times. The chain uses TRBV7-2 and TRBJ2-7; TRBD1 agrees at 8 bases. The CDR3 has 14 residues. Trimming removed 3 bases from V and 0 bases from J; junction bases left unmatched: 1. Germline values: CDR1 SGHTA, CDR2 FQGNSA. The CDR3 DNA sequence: TGTGCCAGCAGCTTCGGACAGGGCTCCTACGAGCAGTACTTC. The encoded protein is CASSFGQGSYEQYF.

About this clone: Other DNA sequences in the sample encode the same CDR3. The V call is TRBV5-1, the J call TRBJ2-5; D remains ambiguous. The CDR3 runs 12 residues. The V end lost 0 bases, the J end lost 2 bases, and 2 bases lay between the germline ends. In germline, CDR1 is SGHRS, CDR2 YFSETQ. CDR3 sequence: CASSLAQETQYF. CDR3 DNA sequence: TGCGCCAGCAGCTTGGCTCAAGAGACCCAGTACTTC.

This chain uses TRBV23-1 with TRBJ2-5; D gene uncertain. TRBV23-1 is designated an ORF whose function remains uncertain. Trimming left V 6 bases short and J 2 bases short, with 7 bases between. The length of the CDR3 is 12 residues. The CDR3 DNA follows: TGCGCCAGCAGGATCAGTCAAGAGACCCAGTACTTC. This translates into CASRISQETQYF.

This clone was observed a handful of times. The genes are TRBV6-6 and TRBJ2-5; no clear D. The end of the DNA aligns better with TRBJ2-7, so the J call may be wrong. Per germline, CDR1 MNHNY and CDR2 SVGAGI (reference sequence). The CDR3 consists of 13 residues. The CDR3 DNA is TGTGCCAGCAGTACGACCCACTGGAACGAGCAGTACTTC. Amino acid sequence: CASSTTHWNEQYF.

As DNA, the CDR3 is TGTGCCAGTAGTATCGAAGTAGCGGCCACCTACGAGCAGTACTTC. It specifies CASSIEVAATYEQYF. The chain has TRBV19 and TRBJ2-7, with TRBD2 as a possible D gene (6 bases). Deletions cut 3 bases from V and 2 bases from J, with 14 bases between. The germline CDR1 and CDR2 sequences are LNHDA and SQIVND (reference sequence). This CDR3 has 15 amino acids.

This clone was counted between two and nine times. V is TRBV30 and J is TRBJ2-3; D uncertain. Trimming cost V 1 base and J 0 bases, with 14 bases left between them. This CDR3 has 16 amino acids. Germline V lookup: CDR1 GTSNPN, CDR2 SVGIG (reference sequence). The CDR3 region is CAWSAPYLPSTDTQYF. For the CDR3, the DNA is TGTGCCTGGAGTGCCCCGTATCTGCCCAGCACAGATACGCAGTATTTT.